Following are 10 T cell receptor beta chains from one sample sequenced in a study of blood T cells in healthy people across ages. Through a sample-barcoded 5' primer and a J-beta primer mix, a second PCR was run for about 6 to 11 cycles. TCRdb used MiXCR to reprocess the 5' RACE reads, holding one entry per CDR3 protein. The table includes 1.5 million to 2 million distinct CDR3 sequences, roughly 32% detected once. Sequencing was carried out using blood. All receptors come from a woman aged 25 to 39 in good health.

The CDR3 reads CASSLGPIGGSQGYTF. DNA of the CDR3: TGTGCCAGCAGCTTAGGGCCCATTGGGGGGTCACAAGGCTACACCTTC. The chain combines TRBV7-2 with TRBJ1-2, with D tentatively TRBD1 (5 bases). Germline CDR1 and CDR2: SGHTA and FQGNSA. The germline V and J ends were trimmed by 1 base and 8 bases, with 20 bases remaining between them. There are 16 residues in the CDR3. Using reference TRBV7-2 and TRBJ1-2 for the parts outside the CDR3, the full variable domain is GAGVSQSPSNKVTEKGKDVELRCDPISGHTALYWYRQSLGQGLEFLIYFQGNSAPDKSGLPSDRFSAERTGGSVSTLTIQRTQQEDSAVYLCASSLGPIGGSQGYTFGSGTRLTVV.

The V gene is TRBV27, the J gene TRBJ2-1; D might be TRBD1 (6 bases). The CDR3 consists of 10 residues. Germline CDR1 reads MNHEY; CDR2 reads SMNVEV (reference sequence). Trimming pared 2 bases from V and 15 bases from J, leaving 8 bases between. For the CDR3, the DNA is TGTGCCAGCAGTTTAAGAGGGGGGTTCTTC. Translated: CASSLRGGFF.

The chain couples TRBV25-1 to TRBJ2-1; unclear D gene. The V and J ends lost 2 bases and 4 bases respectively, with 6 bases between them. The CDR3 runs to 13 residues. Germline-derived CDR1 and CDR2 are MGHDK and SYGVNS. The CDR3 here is CASSEGEYNEQFF. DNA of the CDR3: TGTGCCAGCAGTGAAGGAGAATACAATGAGCAGTTCTTC.

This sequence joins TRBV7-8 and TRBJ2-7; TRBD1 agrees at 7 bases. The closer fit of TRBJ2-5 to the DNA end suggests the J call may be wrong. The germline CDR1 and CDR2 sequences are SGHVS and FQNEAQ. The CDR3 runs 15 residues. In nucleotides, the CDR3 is TGTGCCAGCAGCTTACTGGACAGGCTGAAAGAGACCCAGTACTTC. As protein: CASSLLDRLKETQYF.

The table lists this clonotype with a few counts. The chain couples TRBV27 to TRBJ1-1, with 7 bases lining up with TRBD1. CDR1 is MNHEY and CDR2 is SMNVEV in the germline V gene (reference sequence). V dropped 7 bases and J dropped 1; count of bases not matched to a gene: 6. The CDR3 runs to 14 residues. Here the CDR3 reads CASMLGQENTEAFF. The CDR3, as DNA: TGTGCCAGCATGCTCGGACAGGAGAACACTGAAGCTTTCTTT.

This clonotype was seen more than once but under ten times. In nucleotides, the CDR3 is TGCAGTGCCAGTGGGACAGATTATAGCAATCAGCCCCAGCATTTT. This gives the protein CSASGTDYSNQPQHF. The chain couples TRBV20-1 to TRBJ1-5; 7 bases fit TRBD1. Germline V gives CDR1 DFQATT, CDR2 SNEGSKA (reference sequence). Losses at the gene ends were 6 bases for V and 0 bases for J; bases not matched to a gene: 8. The CDR3 runs 15 residues.

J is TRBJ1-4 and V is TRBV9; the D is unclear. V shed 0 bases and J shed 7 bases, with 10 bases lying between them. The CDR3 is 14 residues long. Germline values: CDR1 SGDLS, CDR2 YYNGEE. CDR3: CASSVGTVSEKLFF. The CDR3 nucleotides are TGTGCCAGCAGCGTAGGTACAGTGAGTGAAAAACTGTTTTTT. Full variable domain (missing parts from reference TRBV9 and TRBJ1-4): DSGVTQTPKHLITATGQRVTLRCSPRSGDLSVYWYQQSLDQGLQFLIQYYNGEERAKGNILERFSAQQFPDLHSELNLSSLELGDSALYFCASSVGTVSEKLFFGSGTQLSVL.

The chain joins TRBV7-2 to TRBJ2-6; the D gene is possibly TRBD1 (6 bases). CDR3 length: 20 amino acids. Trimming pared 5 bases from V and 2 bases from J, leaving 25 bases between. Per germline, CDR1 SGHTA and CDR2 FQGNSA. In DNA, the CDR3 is TGTGCCAGCAGCCTGTACAGGGTCGAATATGTGGTGGCTGGGGCCAACGTCCTGACTTTC. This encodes CASSLYRVEYVVAGANVLTF.

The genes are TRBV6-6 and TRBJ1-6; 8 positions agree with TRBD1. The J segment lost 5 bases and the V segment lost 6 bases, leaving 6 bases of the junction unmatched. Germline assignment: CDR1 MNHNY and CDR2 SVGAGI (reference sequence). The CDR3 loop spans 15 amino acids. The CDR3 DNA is TGTGCCAGCAGAGGACAGGGCGCTAATAATTCACCCCTCCACTTT. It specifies CASRGQGANNSPLHF.

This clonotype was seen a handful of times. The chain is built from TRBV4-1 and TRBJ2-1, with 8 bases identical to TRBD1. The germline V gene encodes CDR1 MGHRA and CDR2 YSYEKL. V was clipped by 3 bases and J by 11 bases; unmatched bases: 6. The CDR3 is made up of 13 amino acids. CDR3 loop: CASSQDDRGKQFF. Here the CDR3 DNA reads TGCGCCAGCAGCCAGGACGACAGGGGAAAGCAGTTCTTC.